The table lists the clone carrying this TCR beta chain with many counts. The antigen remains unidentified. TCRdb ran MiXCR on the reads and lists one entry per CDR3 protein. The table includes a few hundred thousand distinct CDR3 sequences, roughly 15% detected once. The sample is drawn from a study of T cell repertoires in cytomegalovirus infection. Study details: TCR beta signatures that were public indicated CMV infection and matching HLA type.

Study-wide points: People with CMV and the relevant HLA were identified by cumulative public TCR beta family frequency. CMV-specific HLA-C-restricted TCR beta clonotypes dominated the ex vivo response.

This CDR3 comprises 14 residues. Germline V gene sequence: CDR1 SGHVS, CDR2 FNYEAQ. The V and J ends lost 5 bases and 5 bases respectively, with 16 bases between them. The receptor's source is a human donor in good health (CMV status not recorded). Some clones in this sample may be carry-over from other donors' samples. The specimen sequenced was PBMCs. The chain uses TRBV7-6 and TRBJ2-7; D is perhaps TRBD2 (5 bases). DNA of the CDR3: TGTGCCAGCAGCCCCGGTTTGGGAGTTAACGAGCAGTACTTC. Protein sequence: CASSPGLGVNEQYF.